The 27 T cell receptor beta chains below all came from one sample that was sequenced in a study of blood T cell repertoires in COVID-19. Data came from immunoSEQ multiplex PCR; TCRdb stores just in-frame clones and leaves some out. The table lists around 150,000 clones, about 86% of them singletons. The sequencing input was PBMCs or T cells enriched from blood (not recorded which). These receptors came from a man aged 45-60 years who had recovered from COVID-19.

The chain has TRBV5-5 and TRBJ1-6, with D tentatively TRBD1 (5 bases). The CDR3 has 14 residues. The V end was cut by 3 bases, the J end by 8 bases, with 12 bases between. CDR1 SGHKS and CDR2 YYEKEE come from the germline V gene (reference sequence). The CDR3, as DNA: TGTGCCAGCAGCTCGAGGAGGGGAGATTCACCCCTCCACTTT. Translation: CASSSRRGDSPLHF.

The chain employs TRBV5-8 and TRBJ2-3; TRBD1 aligns across 8 bases. Germline assignment: CDR1 SGHTS and CDR2 YDEGEE. This CDR3 has 14 amino acids. The ends lost 5 bases at V and 1 base at J; junction bases unmatched: 3. This CDR3 reads CASRLTGGTDTQYF. In DNA form, the CDR3 reads TGTGCCAGCAGGTTGACAGGGGGCACAGATACGCAGTATTTT.

The V gene is TRBV18, the J gene TRBJ1-4; D is ambiguous. Trimming stripped 3 bases from V and 5 bases from J, with 4 bases between. Germline V gene sequence: CDR1 KGHSH, CDR2 LQKENI. The length of the CDR3 is 12 residues. The CDR3 here is CASSPQNEKLFF. CDR3 in DNA: TGTGCCAGCTCACCCCAAAATGAAAAACTGTTTTTT. Together with reference TRBV18 and TRBJ1-4, the CDR3 gives the full variable domain: NAGVMQNPRHLVRRRGQEARLRCSPMKGHSHVYWYRQLPEEGLKFMVYLQKENIIDESGMPKERFSAEFPKEGPSILRIQQVVRGDSAAYFCASSPQNEKLFFGSGTQLSVL.

The genes are TRBV7-3 and TRBJ2-2; 8 nucleotides agree with TRBD1. Per the germline V gene, CDR1 is SGHTA and CDR2 is FQGTGA. CDR3 size: 17 residues. V lost 4 bases, J lost 5 bases, and 12 bases stayed unmatched. In DNA form, the CDR3 reads TGTGCCAGCAGCTCCCAGCCCCAGGGGGCGGGAACCGGGGAGCTGTTTTTT. Translation gives CASSSQPQGAGTGELFF.

CDR3 in amino acids: CASSLTGGDTEAFF. In DNA form, the CDR3 reads TGTGCCAGCAGTTTGACAGGGGGCGACACTGAAGCTTTCTTT. The chain combines TRBV27 with TRBJ1-1; TRBD1 matches at 10 bases. CDR3 length: 14 residues. V was clipped by 3 bases and J by 3 bases; unmatched bases: 1. The V gene's germline CDR1 is MNHEY and CDR2 SMNVEV (reference sequence).

The genes are TRBV7-2 and TRBJ2-1, with 8 bases that match TRBD2. There are 17 residues in the CDR3. Germline loops: CDR1 SGHTA, CDR2 FQGNSA. V shed 0 bases, J shed 5 bases, and the junction held 9 bases outside the gene matches. Here the CDR3 reads CASSLARGLAGNNEQFF. Written as DNA, the CDR3 is TGTGCCAGCAGCTTAGCGAGAGGACTAGCTGGGAACAATGAGCAGTTCTTC.

V usage is TRBV11-3 and J usage is TRBJ2-2, with D maybe TRBD1 (5 bases). This CDR3 contains 16 residues. CDR1 is SGHNT and CDR2 is YENEEA in the germline V gene. Trimming pared 1 base from V and 1 base from J, leaving 10 bases between. CDR3 in amino acids: CASSLGSQGNTGELFF. The CDR3, as DNA: TGTGCCAGCAGCTTAGGTAGCCAGGGGAACACCGGGGAGCTGTTTTTT.

The gene calls are TRBV30 and TRBJ1-6; D is uncertain. Germline V lookup: CDR1 GTSNPN, CDR2 SVGIG (reference sequence). Deletions cut 1 base from V and 0 bases from J, with 10 bases between. The CDR3 has 16 residues. CDR3 amino acids: CAWSGSRSSYNSPLHF. CDR3 DNA: TGTGCCTGGAGTGGGTCTAGGAGCTCCTATAATTCACCCCTCCACTTT.

V and J are TRBV4-3 and TRBJ1-3; D is perhaps TRBD1 (5 bases). This CDR3 contains 17 residues. The V gene lost 3 bases and the J gene lost 0 bases, with 15 bases spanning the gap. Germline V gene lookup returns CDR1 LGHNA and CDR2 YSLEER. Written as DNA, the CDR3 is TGCGCCAGCAGCCACACGACAGCCCGAACCTCTGGAAACACCATATATTTT. Translating gives CASSHTTARTSGNTIYF.

The chain is built from TRBV6-6 and TRBJ2-3; 12 bases map to TRBD1. The V gene's germline CDR1 is MNHNY and CDR2 SVGAGI (reference sequence). The CDR3 has 16 amino acids. The V gene end was trimmed by 6 bases and the J gene end by 7 bases; junction bases not matched to a gene: 11. In DNA form, the CDR3 reads TGTGCCAGCAGATCAACCGGGACAGGGGGCTCTAATACGCAGTATTTT. Amino acids: CASRSTGTGGSNTQYF.

V and J are TRBV9 and TRBJ1-1, with D possibly being TRBD1 (6 bases). The CDR3 sequence is 15 residues long. Trimming took off 0 bases at V and 1 base at J, with 10 bases between the two ends. The V gene's germline CDR1 is SGDLS and CDR2 YYNGEE. The CDR3 nucleotides read TGTGCCAGCAGCGTAGAAGGGGGATCGAACACTGAAGCTTTCTTT. It specifies CASSVEGGSNTEAFF. Complete variable domain (other parts from reference TRBV9 and TRBJ1-1): DSGVTQTPKHLITATGQRVTLRCSPRSGDLSVYWYQQSLDQGLQFLIQYYNGEERAKGNILERFSAQQFPDLHSELNLSSLELGDSALYFCASSVEGGSNTEAFFGQGTRLTVV.

A note on this clone: Distinct nucleotide sequences in the sample also encode this CDR3. V is TRBV18 and J is TRBJ1-3, with 7 bases aligning to TRBD1. The CDR3 length is 14 residues. V shed 6 bases and J 0 bases; nucleotides not matched to a gene: 2. CDR1 and CDR2 from the germline V gene are KGHSH and LQKENI. CDR3 nucleotide sequence: TGTGCCAGCTCCCGGGACAGCTCTGGAAACACCATATATTTT. Its protein product is CASSRDSSGNTIYF.

This chain uses TRBV29-1 with TRBJ1-1, with TRBD1 matching 12 bases. After removal of 2 bases from V and 8 bases from J, the junction contained 9 bases not matched to a gene. From germline, CDR1 is SQVTM and CDR2 ANQGSEA. The CDR3 covers 15 residues. This chain's CDR3 is CSVEHYRDRGREAFF. CDR3 coding DNA: TGCAGCGTTGAACATTACCGGGACAGGGGGCGGGAAGCTTTCTTT.

J is TRBJ1-2 and V is TRBV5-1; the D gene is possibly TRBD1 (5 bases). With 4 bases removed from V and 4 bases from J, the gap between germline ends came to 20 bases. Germline CDR1 and CDR2: SGHRS and YFSETQ. The CDR3 covers 16 residues. The CDR3 coding sequence is TGCGCCAGCAGCCTGGATGCTGGGGGGACTCTCTATGGCTACACCTTC. It codes for CASSLDAGGTLYGYTF.

V is TRBV5-1 and J is TRBJ2-2; 9 bases line up with TRBD2. This CDR3 is 17 amino acids long. The J segment lost 3 bases and the V segment lost 1 base, leaving 7 bases of the junction unmatched. Looked up from germline, CDR1 is SGHRS and CDR2 is YFSETQ. The CDR3 DNA reads as TGCGCCAGCAGCTTGTCAAGCGGGGGGACCTACACCGGGGAGCTGTTTTTT. Translating gives CASSLSSGGTYTGELFF.

This chain connects TRBV5-1 to TRBJ2-7; TRBD1 agrees at 8 bases. The CDR3 has 14 residues. Germline loops: CDR1 SGHRS, CDR2 YFSETQ. The V gene end was trimmed by 4 bases and the J gene end by 3 bases; junction bases not matched to a gene: 6. The DNA of the CDR3 is TGCGCCAGCAGCATAGGACAGGGTATCTACGAGCAGTACTTC. Encoded protein: CASSIGQGIYEQYF.

V and J are TRBV7-9 and TRBJ1-3, with D possibly TRBD1 on 6 matching bases. Trimming removed 5 bases at V and 0 bases at J, with 17 bases between. The CDR3 is made up of 17 amino acids. The V gene's germline CDR1 is SEHNR and CDR2 FQNEAQ (reference sequence). CDR3 DNA: TGTGCCAGCAGCCAGCCCGACAGGCAGTTCTCTGGAAACACCATATATTTT. Amino acid sequence: CASSQPDRQFSGNTIYF.

V and J are TRBV12-3 or TRBV12-4 and TRBJ1-1; a weak D match, TRBD1 (5 bases). Trimming shortened V by 6 bases and J by 2 bases, and 10 bases separated the two germline ends. This CDR3 spans 13 amino acids. CDR3 nucleotides: TGTGCCAGCAGCCCTCAGGGAAACACTGAAGCTTTCTTT. Translated, it gives CASSPQGNTEAFF.

The rearrangement joins TRBV19 to TRBJ1-5; 10 bases line up with TRBD1. The junction had 8 bases not matched to a gene; V was cut back by 2 bases and J by 7 bases. This CDR3 has 16 amino acids. CDR1 LNHDA and CDR2 SQIVND come from the germline V gene (reference sequence). CDR3 sequence (DNA): TGTGCCAGTAGTATAAGTGACAGGGGGCGCGGGCAGCCCCAGCATTTT. Protein product: CASSISDRGRGQPQHF.

The rearrangement joins TRBV6-2 or TRBV6-3 to TRBJ1-6; D is undetermined. Germline V gene lookup returns CDR1 MNHEY and CDR2 SVGEGT. The CDR3 has 14 amino acids. V lost 6 bases, J lost 10 bases, and 16 bases lay in between. CDR3 sequence (DNA): TGTGCCAGCAGCTTTCCCGCGGTTTACTCACCCCTCCACTTT. Its protein product is CASSFPAVYSPLHF.

As concerns this clone: Other nucleotide sequences from this sample produce the same CDR3. The chain carries TRBV7-8 and TRBJ1-1; perhaps TRBD1 as D (6 bases). CDR3 length: 14 residues. V lost 0 bases and J lost 4, with 9 bases in between. Germline CDR1 reads SGHVS; CDR2 reads FQNEAQ. In DNA, the CDR3 is TGTGCCAGCAGCTTAGCTCAGGGGAGCACTGAAGCTTTCTTT. This encodes CASSLAQGSTEAFF. The whole variable domain, filled in from reference TRBV7-8 and TRBJ1-1, reads GAGVSQSPRYKVAKRGQDVALRCDPISGHVSLFWYQQALGQGPEFLTYFQNEAQLDKSGLPSDRFFAERPEGSVSTLKIQRTQQEDSAVYLCASSLAQGSTEAFFGQGTRLTVV.

This clone has more than one count but fewer than ten. The genes are TRBV27 and TRBJ2-2, with 12 positions matching TRBD2. The J segment lost 5 bases and the V segment lost 7 bases, leaving 11 bases of the junction unmatched. The CDR3 runs 17 residues. CDR1 MNHEY and CDR2 SMNVEV come from the germline V gene (reference sequence). Written as DNA, the CDR3 is TGTGCCAGCACTAACCTACTAGCGGGGGGCATAACCGGGGAGCTGTTTTTT. The encoded protein is CASTNLLAGGITGELFF.

CDR3 DNA: TGTGCCAGTAGTTCAGCCACAGGGCGCAGGGCCCAGTACTTC. Translation gives CASSSATGRRAQYF. V is TRBV19 and J is TRBJ2-5, with D possibly matching TRBD1 (6 bases). Trimming removed 5 bases from V and 9 bases from J, with 19 bases in between. CDR3 length: 14 amino acids. Germline assignment: CDR1 LNHDA and CDR2 SQIVND (reference sequence).

The V call is TRBV30, the J call TRBJ1-2; D uncertain. The CDR3 length is 13 residues. Germline loops: CDR1 GTSNPN, CDR2 SVGIG (reference sequence). V was trimmed by 2 bases and J by 0 bases, leaving 7 bases between them. CDR3 loop: CAWSSPANYGYTF. CDR3 sequence (DNA): TGTGCCTGGAGTTCGCCGGCTAACTATGGCTACACCTTC.

The chain is built from TRBV6-5 and TRBJ2-3, with 11 bases aligning to TRBD2. The CDR3 contains 15 residues. The J segment lost 2 bases and the V segment lost 6 bases, leaving 4 bases of the junction unmatched. Germline CDR1 reads MNHEY; CDR2 reads SVGAGI. The CDR3 region is CASRGSGGATDTQYF. The CDR3, as DNA: TGTGCCAGCAGGGGTAGCGGGGGGGCCACAGATACGCAGTATTTT.

The chain links TRBV21-1 to TRBJ1-2; TRBD1 was called by the table and not checked on the DNA. TRBV21-1 is a listed pseudogene. This CDR3 contains 11 residues. Here the CDR3 DNA reads TGTGCCAGCGCAGACAGCGATGGCTACACCTTC. It translates to CASADSDGYTF.

This clone turned up a few times. The chain carries TRBV19 and TRBJ2-1, with 8 bases fitting TRBD2. This CDR3 spans 14 amino acids. Germline CDR1 LNHDA, CDR2 SQIVND (reference sequence). The V gene end was trimmed by 5 bases and the J gene end by 5 bases; junction bases not matched to a gene: 5. The CDR3 here is CASSPWTSNNEQFF. The DNA for the CDR3 is TGTGCCAGTAGTCCGTGGACTAGCAACAATGAGCAGTTCTTC.